The T cell receptor beta chain under discussion was sequenced for a study of radiation and T cells in renal cell carcinoma. Across the whole study: Nephrectomy followed 15 Gy stereotactic body radiation by 4 weeks. Study-level findings and limits: From baseline, blood top tumor clonotypes peaked at 2 weeks post-radiation. Pretreatment tumor biopsies were lacking, so baseline clonotypes are unknown.

Time point meaning: blood 2 weeks post-SBRT. The treatment is: 15 Gy SBRT to primary tumor, nephrectomy 4 weeks later. Radiation-treated patients gave blood at baseline, week 2 and week 4. This clone was detected a few times. What it binds is unknown. CDR3 size: 13 residues. Germline CDR1 reads SQVTM; CDR2 reads ANQGSEA. Trimming pared 6 bases from V and 7 bases from J, leaving 18 bases between. The data were produced by immunoSEQ multiplex PCR, yet TCRdb's version contains in-frame clones alone and is incomplete. The data show 120,000 or so clones, approximately 78% seen once. The receptor was derived from an older woman with renal cell carcinoma. The rearrangement joins TRBV29-1 to TRBJ1-1; unclear D gene. The sequencing used blood, collected from a patient whose treatment included radiotherapy and nephrectomy. The CDR3 sequence: CSVSKPPGFEAFF. CDR3 coding DNA: TGCAGCGTCTCTAAACCCCCGGGATTTGAAGCTTTCTTT. The variable domain in full, with the rest retrieved from reference TRBV29-1 and TRBJ1-1, is SAVISQKPSRDICQRGTSLTIQCQVDSQVTMMFWYRQQPGQSLTLIATANQGSEATYESGFVIDKFPISRPNLTFSTLTVSNMSPEDSSIYLCSVSKPPGFEAFFGQGTRLTVV.